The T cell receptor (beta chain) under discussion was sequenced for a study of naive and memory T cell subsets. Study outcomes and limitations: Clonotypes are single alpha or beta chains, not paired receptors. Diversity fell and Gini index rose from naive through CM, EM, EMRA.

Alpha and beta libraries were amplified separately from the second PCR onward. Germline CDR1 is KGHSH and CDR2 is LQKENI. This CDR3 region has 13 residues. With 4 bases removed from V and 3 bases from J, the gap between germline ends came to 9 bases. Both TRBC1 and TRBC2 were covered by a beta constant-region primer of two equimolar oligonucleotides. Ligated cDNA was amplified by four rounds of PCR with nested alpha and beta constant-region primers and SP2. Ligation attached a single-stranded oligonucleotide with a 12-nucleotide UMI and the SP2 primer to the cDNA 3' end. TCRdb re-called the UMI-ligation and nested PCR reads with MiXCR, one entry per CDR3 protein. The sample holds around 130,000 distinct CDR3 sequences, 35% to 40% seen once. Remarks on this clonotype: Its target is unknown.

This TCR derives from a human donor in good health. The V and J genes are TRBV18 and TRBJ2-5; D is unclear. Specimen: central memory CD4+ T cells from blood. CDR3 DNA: TGTGCCAGCTCACTTAACCAAAAAGAGACCCAGTACTTC. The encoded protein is CASSLNQKETQYF.